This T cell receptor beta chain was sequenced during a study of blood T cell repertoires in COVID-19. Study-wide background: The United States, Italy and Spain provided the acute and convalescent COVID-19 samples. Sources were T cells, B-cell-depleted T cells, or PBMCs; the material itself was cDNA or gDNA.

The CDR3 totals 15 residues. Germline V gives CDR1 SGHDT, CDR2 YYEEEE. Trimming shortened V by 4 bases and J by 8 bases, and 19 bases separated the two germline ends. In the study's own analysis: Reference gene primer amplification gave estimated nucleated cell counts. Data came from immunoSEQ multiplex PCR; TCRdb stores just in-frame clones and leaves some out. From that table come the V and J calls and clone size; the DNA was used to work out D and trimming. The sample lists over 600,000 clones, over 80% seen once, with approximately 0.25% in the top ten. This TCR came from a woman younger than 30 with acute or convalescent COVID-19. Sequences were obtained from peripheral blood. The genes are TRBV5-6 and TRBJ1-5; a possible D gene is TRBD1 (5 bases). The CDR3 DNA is TGTGCCAGCAGCCAGGGTCGCAGTTTTTTGGAGCCCCAGCATTTT. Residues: CASSQGRSFLEPQHF. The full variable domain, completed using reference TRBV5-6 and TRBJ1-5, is DAGVTQSPTHLIKTRGQQVTLRCSPKSGHDTVSWYQQALGQGPQFIFQYYEEEERQRGNFPDRFSGHQFPNYSSELNVNALLLGDSALYLCASSQGRSFLEPQHFGDGTRLSIL.